This record looks at one TCR beta chain sequence and its context. Its target is not known. The sample originates from a study of CD8+CD57+ T cells in acquired aplastic anemia. This CDR3 has 17 amino acids. J lost 1 base, V lost 0 bases, and 3 bases had no gene match. In germline, CDR1 is LGHDT, CDR2 YNNKEL (reference sequence). Study-wide findings and caveats: A significant difference in CD8+ Simpson's diversity between patients and controls was not found.

Whoever was chosen for sequencing had shown CD8+CD57+ cell expansion by flow cytometry. The enrolled patients all had severe acquired aplastic anemia. CDR3 and TCR beta VDJ profiling relied on genomic DNA as the template. One entry per CDR3 protein, called by TCRdb with MiXCR from the reads. The sample has under 500,000 distinct CDR3 sequences; under 40% are singletons. The sample consisted of sorted CD4+, CD8+, or CD8+CD57+ T cells (not recorded which) from PBMCs. The receptor comes from a human donor with aplastic anemia. The chain combines TRBV3-1 with TRBJ2-3, with 11 nucleotides matching TRBD2. Here the CDR3 reads CASSQDWGLAGTDTQYF. Here the CDR3 DNA reads TGTGCCAGCAGCCAAGATTGGGGACTAGCGGGCACAGATACGCAGTATTTT.